This T cell receptor (beta chain) derives from a study of beta chain features in type 1 diabetes. Researchers reported sorting CD4+ naive, central memory, regulatory and stem cell-like memory cells via CD45RO/CCR7/CD25/CD127/CD95/CD27. To note about this clone: Its antigen remains unknown.

Investigators reverse transcribed all isolated RNA, so they sequenced expressed TCRB transcripts. The method was immunoSEQ multiplex PCR; TCRdb's version includes in-frame clones alone and lacks a portion of them. The sample includes hundreds of thousands of clones, 15% of them seen just once. Study-wide findings and caveats: These data did not resolve whether HLA type affects TCRB rearrangement.

The sequenced sample was naive CD4+ T cells from blood. This receptor was taken from a man between 18 and 29 years old in good health.

The CDR3 sequence is CASSRQGELFF. The CDR3, as DNA: TGTGCCAGCAGTCGACAGGGGGAACTGTTTTTT. The chain has TRBV28 and TRBJ1-4; TRBD1 agrees at 9 bases. V was clipped by 5 bases and J by 12 bases; unmatched bases: 1. The germline CDR1 and CDR2 sequences are MDHEN and SYDVKM. CDR3 length: 11 residues.